These T cell receptor beta chains were read from a single sample in a study of blood T cell repertoires in COVID-19. Sequencing was performed with immunoSEQ multiplex PCR; in TCRdb, only in-frame clones are kept and a portion is missing. This table holds 200,000 to 250,000 clones, 85% to 90% found once. Specimen: peripheral blood. The receptors here all came from a man aged 55 to 69 with acute or convalescent COVID-19. Each CDR3 is given with its conserved first and last residue. D genes are given only for firm matches. Expanded clones are given a class, and other clones once, few, many or no size at all.

v_gene	j_gene	d_gene	abundance	CDR3aa	CDR3nt
TRBV6-2/TRBV6-3	TRBJ2-4	TRBD1	-	CASSKHAGQGNLAKNIQYF	TGTGCCAGCAGCAAACACGCGGGACAGGGGAATCTTGCCAAAAACATTCAGTACTTC
TRBV20-1	TRBJ2-1	-	-	CSVTPGLEQFF	TGCAGTGTCACTCCAGGACTAGAGCAGTTCTTC
TRBV6-5	TRBJ2-5	TRBD2	-	CASTTSGRAQETQYF	TGTGCCAGCACGACTAGCGGGAGGGCCCAAGAGACCCAGTACTTC
TRBV11-3	TRBJ1-2	TRBD1	-	CASRRDRHYGYTF	TGTGCCAGCCGCCGGGACAGGCATTATGGCTACACCTTC
TRBV15	TRBJ2-7	-	once	CATSIGQSYEQYF	TGTGCCACCAGCATCGGACAGTCCTACGAGCAGTACTTC
TRBV28	TRBJ1-1	-	-	CASSGEFPFSGFF	TGTGCCAGCAGTGGCGAGTTCCCCTTCTCAGGATTCTTT
TRBV28	TRBJ2-1	TRBD2	-	CASTEPAGAPSEQFF	TGTGCCAGCACCGAGCCAGCGGGAGCCCCAAGTGAGCAGTTCTTC
TRBV28	TRBJ2-7	TRBD2	-	CASSVRLAGHYEQYF	TGTGCCAGCAGTGTCCGACTAGCGGGGCATTACGAGCAGTACTTC
TRBV28	TRBJ2-7	-	-	CASSLRGGVSYEQYF	TGTGCCAGCAGTTTGAGGGGGGGCGTCTCCTACGAGCAGTACTTC
TRBV27	TRBJ1-3	TRBD1	-	CASSLSQGAAQDSGNTIYF	TGTGCCAGCAGTTTAAGCCAGGGGGCGGCCCAAGACTCTGGAAACACCATATATTTT
TRBV4-3	TRBJ2-2	-	-	CASSQGSQAMNTGELFF	TGCGCCAGCAGCCAAGGATCACAGGCCATGAACACCGGGGAGCTGTTTTTT
TRBV20-1	TRBJ2-7	-	once	CSARWTEQYF	TGCAGTGCTCGATGGACAGAACAGTACTTC
TRBV13	TRBJ2-7	TRBD1	-	CASSLGQGDSYEQYF	TGTGCCAGCAGCTTGGGACAGGGAGATTCCTACGAGCAGTACTTC
TRBV6-5	TRBJ1-1	TRBD1	once	CASSTRDRGATEAFF	TGTGCCAGCAGTACCCGGGACAGGGGGGCCACTGAAGCTTTCTTT
TRBV18	TRBJ2-1	TRBD2	-	CASSGLGGDEQFF	TGTGCCAGCTCAGGACTAGGAGGGGATGAGCAGTTCTTC
TRBV4-3	TRBJ2-1	-	-	CASSLRGGLYNEQFF	TGCGCCAGCAGCCTCCGGGGAGGACTTTACAATGAGCAGTTCTTC
TRBV14	TRBJ1-1	-	-	CASSHPTTVTEAFF	TGTGCCAGCAGCCATCCTACTACCGTAACTGAAGCTTTCTTT
TRBV27	TRBJ2-1	TRBD1	-	CASSLSFQGAYNEQFF	TGTGCCAGCAGTTTATCGTTTCAGGGGGCATACAATGAGCAGTTCTTC
TRBV19	TRBJ2-3	TRBD1	-	CATADRVRTDTQYF	TGTGCCACTGCCGACAGGGTAAGGACAGATACGCAGTATTTT
TRBV5-1	TRBJ2-1	TRBD2	-	CASSLRSGTSSYNEQFF	TGCGCCAGCAGCTTGAGGTCCGGGACTAGCTCCTACAATGAGCAGTTCTTC
TRBV4-2	TRBJ2-7	TRBD1	-	CASSQDATGGSYEQYF	TGTGCCAGCAGCCAAGATGCCACAGGGGGGTCCTACGAGCAGTACTTC
TRBV30	TRBJ2-7	TRBD2	few	CAWSVRLAGAYEQYF	TGTGCCTGGAGTGTACGGCTAGCGGGAGCCTACGAGCAGTACTTC
TRBV9	TRBJ1-1	-	-	CASSVSPQGPEAAEAFF	TGTGCCAGCAGCGTATCCCCACAAGGCCCCGAGGCGGCTGAAGCTTTCTTT
TRBV28	TRBJ1-3	TRBD1	-	CASSLTDRASGNTIYF	TGTGCCAGCAGTTTAACGGACAGGGCTTCTGGAAACACCATATATTTT
TRBV11-3	TRBJ1-2	-	-	CASSFSRGTRGYTF	TGTGCCAGCAGCTTTTCCAGGGGTACGAGAGGCTACACCTTC
TRBV11-2	TRBJ2-6	TRBD1	-	CASSFRDRGVSSGANVLTF	TGTGCCAGCAGCTTTCGTGACAGGGGCGTAAGCTCTGGGGCCAACGTCCTGACTTTC
TRBV3-1/TRBV3-2	TRBJ1-1	-	few	CASSQAGLPEAFF	TGTGCCAGCAGCCAAGCAGGCTTGCCTGAAGCTTTCTTT
TRBV2	TRBJ2-7	-	-	CASRFGTTESYEQYF	TGTGCCAGCAGGTTTGGGACAACAGAATCCTACGAGCAGTACTTC
TRBV10-3	TRBJ1-5	-	-	CAISESGGLYSNQPQHF	TGTGCCATCAGTGAGTCCGGGGGACTCTATAGCAATCAGCCCCAGCATTTT
TRBV4-2	TRBJ2-1	TRBD2	-	CASSLSSGNEQFF	TGTGCCAGCAGCCTTTCTAGCGGGAATGAGCAGTTCTTC
TRBV7-2	TRBJ2-2	-	once	CASSNRKGRTGELFF	TGTGCCAGCAGCAACCGGAAGGGGCGGACCGGGGAGCTGTTTTTT
TRBV24-1	TRBJ2-1	-	-	CATSGAHSSEQFF	TGTGCCACCAGTGGTGCACATTCCAGTGAGCAGTTCTTC
TRBV9	TRBJ2-2	-	-	CASSVGGITGELFF	TGTGCCAGCAGCGTAGGAGGGATAACCGGGGAGCTGTTTTTT
TRBV10-3	TRBJ2-7	TRBD1	-	CAISGQGVYEQYF	TGTGCCATCAGTGGACAGGGGGTCTACGAGCAGTACTTC
TRBV27	TRBJ1-4	-	-	CASSLRPNAEKLFF	TGTGCCAGCAGTTTACGCCCCAACGCGGAAAAACTGTTTTTT
TRBV6-5	TRBJ2-3	-	-	CASSSGFTDTQYF	TGTGCCAGCAGTAGCGGATTCACAGATACGCAGTATTTT
TRBV19	TRBJ1-1	-	-	CASSIQGAGEAFF	TGTGCCAGTAGTATACAAGGGGCGGGGGAAGCTTTCTTT
TRBV5-1	TRBJ1-4	-	-	CASSLRGLGEKLFF	TGCGCCAGCAGCTTGCGAGGGTTAGGGGAAAAACTGTTTTTT
TRBV28	TRBJ2-7	TRBD1	once	CASSEPGTGAYEQYF	TGTGCCAGCAGTGAACCCGGGACAGGAGCCTACGAGCAGTACTTC
TRBV10-2	TRBJ2-7	-	-	CATSSGSYEQYF	TGCGCCACCAGCTCCGGCTCCTACGAGCAGTACTTC
TRBV11-2	TRBJ2-1	-	-	CASSFPGVGWHEQFF	TGTGCCAGCAGCTTTCCCGGGGTGGGGTGGCATGAGCAGTTCTTC
TRBV7-3	TRBJ2-5	TRBD2	-	CATSPGLAAQETQYF	TGTGCCACAAGCCCGGGACTAGCGGCCCAAGAGACCCAGTACTTC
TRBV5-1	TRBJ2-1	-	-	CASSWGLGNEQFF	TGCGCCAGCAGCTGGGGGCTGGGGAATGAGCAGTTCTTC
TRBV19	TRBJ1-6	-	once	CASTRDSRTDSPLHF	TGTGCCAGTACCCGGGACTCTCGAACGGATTCACCCCTCCACTTT
TRBV7-3	TRBJ1-1	-	-	CASSLIGGATHEAFF	TGTGCCAGCAGCTTAATAGGAGGGGCCACCCATGAAGCTTTCTTT
TRBV28	TRBJ2-7	TRBD1	few	CASSLMGTGDYEQYF	TGTGCCAGCAGTTTAATGGGGACAGGGGACTACGAGCAGTACTTC
TRBV25-1	TRBJ2-3	-	-	CASSAGLALSTDTQYF	TGTGCCAGCAGTGCCGGTCTAGCTCTCAGCACAGATACGCAGTATTTT
TRBV4-2	TRBJ1-6	-	-	CASSRGTGGNSPLHF	TGTGCCAGCAGCCGTGGGACGGGAGGTAATTCACCCCTCCACTTT
TRBV7-3	TRBJ2-7	TRBD2	few	CASSLDPGLAGEQYF	TGTGCCAGCAGCCTTGACCCGGGACTAGCCGGCGAGCAGTACTTC
TRBV7-2	TRBJ1-2	TRBD1	-	CASSPFRQGSGYTF	TGTGCCAGCAGCCCCTTCAGACAGGGGAGTGGCTACACCTTC
TRBV6-5	TRBJ1-5	-	-	CASSYRSTQPQHF	TGTGCCAGCAGTTACCGTAGTACTCAGCCCCAGCATTTT
TRBV10-3	TRBJ2-1	-	-	CAISDRDNSNEQFF	TGTGCCATCAGTGACCGGGACAACTCCAATGAGCAGTTCTTC
TRBV6-5	TRBJ2-7	-	-	CASRGVSGTYEQYF	TGTGCCAGCAGGGGGGTTAGCGGAACCTACGAGCAGTACTTC
TRBV29-1	TRBJ2-3	TRBD2	-	CSVETSGSNTDTQYF	TGCAGCGTTGAGACTAGCGGGAGTAATACAGATACGCAGTATTTT
TRBV6-2/TRBV6-3	TRBJ2-1	TRBD2	-	CASSFPLAGGDEQFF	TGTGCCAGCAGTTTCCCACTAGCGGGAGGAGATGAGCAGTTCTTC